This T cell receptor beta chain was documented in a study of PD-L1 blockade in urothelial cancer. Germline V gene lookup returns CDR1 SGHDT and CDR2 YYEEEE. Trimming at V came to 4 bases and at J to 6 bases, leaving 6 bases not matched to a gene. The CDR3 loop spans 14 amino acids. Described time point: pretreatment peripheral blood. Using immunoSEQ multiplex PCR, the repertoire was profiled, and TCRdb retains in-frame clones only, with some absent. The table lists tens of thousands of clones, roughly 90% of them singletons, with about 1.7% in the top ten. Sequencing was performed on PBMCs, taken around atezolizumab (anti-PD-L1) treatment. This TCR came from a man aged 55 to 70 with urothelial cancer. This chain links TRBV5-6 with TRBJ2-7; 11 bases map to TRBD1. The CDR3 coding sequence is TGTGCCAGCAGCCGACGGGACAGGGGGGGCGAGCAGTACTTC. Its translation is CASSRRDRGGEQYF.